This T cell receptor (beta chain) derives from a study of response to subunit inactivated influenza vaccine. Findings and limits, study-wide: It was the authors' suggestion that each seasonal influenza vaccination recruits few new T cells.

TCRdb redid the calling of the RT-PCR reads with MiXCR, one entry per CDR3 protein. The sample gives 590,000 or so distinct CDR3 sequences, less than 15% of which show up once; 7.6% is in the top ten. With regard to this clonotype: The target antigen is unknown.

The clonotype comes from a man aged 50 to 60 who received an inactivated influenza vaccine. This specimen was PBMCs from blood, taken approximately 15 days before vaccination.

The DNA of the CDR3 is TGTGCCAGCACCGTCCTAAACAGAGACCTCTACAATGAGCAGTTCTTC. Translation gives CASTVLNRDLYNEQFF. V is TRBV6-1 and J is TRBJ2-1; D gene unclear. CDR1 is MNHNS, CDR2 SASEGT, per germline. The CDR3 runs to 16 residues. V was trimmed by 7 bases and J by 3 bases, leaving 19 bases between them.